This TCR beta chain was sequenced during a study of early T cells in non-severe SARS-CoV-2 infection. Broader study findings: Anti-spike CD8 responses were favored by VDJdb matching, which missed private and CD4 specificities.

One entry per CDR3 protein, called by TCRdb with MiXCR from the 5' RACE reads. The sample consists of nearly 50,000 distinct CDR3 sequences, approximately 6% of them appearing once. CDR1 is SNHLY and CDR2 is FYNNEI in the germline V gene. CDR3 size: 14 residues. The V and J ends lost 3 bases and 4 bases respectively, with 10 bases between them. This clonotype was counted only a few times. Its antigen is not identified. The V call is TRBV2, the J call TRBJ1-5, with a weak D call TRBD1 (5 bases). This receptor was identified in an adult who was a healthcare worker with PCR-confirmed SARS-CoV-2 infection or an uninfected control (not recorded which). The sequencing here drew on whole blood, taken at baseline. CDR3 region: CASSELRGNQPQHF. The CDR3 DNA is TGTGCCAGCAGTGAGTTGAGGGGTAATCAGCCCCAGCATTTT.